These T cell receptor beta chains were read from a single sample in a study of blood T cell repertoires in COVID-19. The assay was immunoSEQ multiplex PCR, and TCRdb's table has in-frame clones only and misses some. Among about half a million clones, 80% to 90% were seen once, and the ten largest hold about 0.91%. The sequencing sample was made of peripheral blood. The receptors originated from a young man with COVID-19, enrolled during active disease. Both conserved end residues are part of each CDR3. The D gene is left open where the match is weak. Not every row has a clone size; where given, it reads once, few, many or a size class.

V gene,J gene,CDR3 length,D gene,clone size,CDR3 DNA,CDR3 protein
TRBV7-8,TRBJ2-2,15,TRBD1,once,TGTGCCAGCAGCGGACAGGGGGCGAACACCGGGGAGCTGTTTTTT,CASSGQGANTGELFF
TRBV5-1,TRBJ2-6,15,.,.,TGCGCCAGCAGCCCGGACTCTCCTGGGGCCAACGTCCTGACTTTC,CASSPDSPGANVLTF
TRBV2,TRBJ2-7,13,.,.,TGTGCCAGCAGTGAAGGACTCTCCTACGAGCAGTACTTC,CASSEGLSYEQYF
TRBV5-4,TRBJ2-7,14,TRBD2,.,TGTGCCAGCAGCCCCGGGACTAGCGGGGATGAGCAGTACTTC,CASSPGTSGDEQYF
TRBV12-3/TRBV12-4,TRBJ1-2,13,TRBD1,.,TGTGCCACCCGGGACAGGGGAAACTATGGCTACACCTTC,CATRDRGNYGYTF
TRBV12-3/TRBV12-4,TRBJ1-3,13,TRBD1,.,TGTGCCAGCAAAGGGACAGCTGGAAACACCATATATTTT,CASKGTAGNTIYF
TRBV7-2,TRBJ1-6,16,TRBD1,few,TGTGCCAGCAGCGGACAGGGGCCAGGCTATAATTCACCCCTCCACTTT,CASSGQGPGYNSPLHF
TRBV6-5,TRBJ2-1,13,TRBD2,many,TGTGCCAGCAGTTACCTGACTAGCTACGAGCAGTTCTTC,CASSYLTSYEQFF
TRBV28,TRBJ1-5,16,.,.,TGTGCCAGCAGTTCCCCCGAGGGACATAGCAATCAGCCCCAGCATTTT,CASSSPEGHSNQPQHF
TRBV5-1,TRBJ2-7,13,.,.,TGCGCCAGCAGGCGAACAGGTACCTACGAGCAGTACTTC,CASRRTGTYEQYF
TRBV6-4,TRBJ1-4,14,.,.,TGTGCCAGCAGTGAGGAGGGAGGCAATGAAAAACTGTTTTTT,CASSEEGGNEKLFF
TRBV5-1,TRBJ2-1,16,TRBD2,.,TGCGCCAGCAGCCTAATTAGCGGGCTGTCCTACAATGAGCAGTTCTTC,CASSLISGLSYNEQFF
TRBV11-2,TRBJ2-7,15,TRBD2,.,TGTGCCAGCAGCTTAGGGGGGACTAGTGGCTACGAGCAGTACTTC,CASSLGGTSGYEQYF
TRBV14,TRBJ1-6,15,.,few,TGTGCCAGCAGCCAAACCGGGACATATAATTCACCCCTCCACTTT,CASSQTGTYNSPLHF
TRBV6-1,TRBJ2-1,11,.,.,TGTGCCAGCAGTGAATTGAGGGAGCAGTTCTTC,CASSELREQFF
TRBV6-5,TRBJ2-7,14,.,.,TGTGCCAGCAGCCGACGCGGGCCTTCCTACGAGCAGTACTTC,CASSRRGPSYEQYF
TRBV29-1,TRBJ2-1,13,.,.,TGCAGCGTTGAATCGGGGGGCATCCATGAGCAGTTCTTC,CSVESGGIHEQFF
TRBV2,TRBJ1-6,14,TRBD1,.,TGTGCCAGCTCTGTGGACAGGGTCTACTCACCCCTCCACTTT,CASSVDRVYSPLHF
TRBV29-1,TRBJ2-7,13,TRBD2,.,TGCAGCGTTGAAGGGACTAGCGGAAACGAGCAGTACTTC,CSVEGTSGNEQYF
TRBV15,TRBJ1-2,15,TRBD1,.,TGTGCCACCAGCAGAGGAGGACAGGGGCTCTATGGCTACACCTTC,CATSRGGQGLYGYTF
TRBV24-1,TRBJ2-2,13,TRBD2,.,TGTGCCACCACGACGGGAGGGCCCGGGGAGCTGTTTTTT,CATTTGGPGELFF
TRBV19,TRBJ2-1,12,TRBD1,.,TGTGCCAGTGGGACAGGGTACGATGAGCAGTTCTTC,CASGTGYDEQFF
TRBV18,TRBJ2-7,15,.,.,TGTGCCAGCTCACCAGAGAACGGGAGACCCTACGAGCAGTACTTC,CASSPENGRPYEQYF
TRBV27,TRBJ2-2,16,.,.,TGTGCCAGCAGAGCTGGGCGCGGGGCGGGCACCGGGGAGCTGTTTTTT,CASRAGRGAGTGELFF
TRBV5-1,TRBJ2-2,13,.,.,TGCGCCAGCTCCTTTTCGGGCACCGGGGAGCTGTTTTTT,CASSFSGTGELFF
TRBV4-1,TRBJ2-7,15,TRBD2,.,TGCGCCAGCAGTCATGCGTTGGGCGGGGGCTACGAGCAGTACTTC,CASSHALGGGYEQYF
TRBV28,TRBJ2-1,13,TRBD2,.,TGTGCCATCCTAGCGGGAGAGCGCAATGAGCAGTTCTTC,CAILAGERNEQFF
TRBV24-1,TRBJ2-3,17,TRBD2,.,TGTGCCACCAGTGATTTCCGACTAGCGGGAAGGCCAGATACGCAGTATTTT,CATSDFRLAGRPDTQYF
TRBV7-2,TRBJ1-5,11,TRBD1,.,TGTGCCAGCAGTCAGGGGGGGCCCCAGCATTTT,CASSQGGPQHF
TRBV4-1,TRBJ2-3,12,.,.,TGCGCCAGCAGCTCTAGCACAGATACGCAGTATTTT,CASSSSTDTQYF
TRBV14,TRBJ2-3,14,.,.,TGTGCCAGCAGCCAAGATTGGCAGGGAGGCACGCAGTATTTT,CASSQDWQGGTQYF
TRBV19,TRBJ1-5,14,TRBD1,.,TGTGCCAGTCGCGAACAGGGGGCAGGGCAGCCCCAGCATTTT,CASREQGAGQPQHF
TRBV7-8,TRBJ2-2,15,.,.,TGTGCCAGCAGCTTGACTATCCTCTCCGCCGGGGAGCTGTTTTTT,CASSLTILSAGELFF
TRBV4-1,TRBJ2-5,15,TRBD1,once,TGCGCCAGCAGCCACGGACAGGGGGCGAGGGAGACCCAGTACTTC,CASSHGQGARETQYF
TRBV10-2,TRBJ2-7,15,TRBD2,.,TGCGCCAGCATACGTAGCGGGGGGGCCGGAGGAGAGCAGTACTTC,CASIRSGGAGGEQYF
TRBV2,TRBJ1-6,14,.,.,TGTGCCAGCAGCCTCGGACAGATTAATTCACCCCTCCACTTT,CASSLGQINSPLHF
TRBV5-4,TRBJ1-4,16,.,.,TGTGCCAGCAGCTTGGCGGTCGGCAGGGGAAATGAAAAACTGTTTTTT,CASSLAVGRGNEKLFF